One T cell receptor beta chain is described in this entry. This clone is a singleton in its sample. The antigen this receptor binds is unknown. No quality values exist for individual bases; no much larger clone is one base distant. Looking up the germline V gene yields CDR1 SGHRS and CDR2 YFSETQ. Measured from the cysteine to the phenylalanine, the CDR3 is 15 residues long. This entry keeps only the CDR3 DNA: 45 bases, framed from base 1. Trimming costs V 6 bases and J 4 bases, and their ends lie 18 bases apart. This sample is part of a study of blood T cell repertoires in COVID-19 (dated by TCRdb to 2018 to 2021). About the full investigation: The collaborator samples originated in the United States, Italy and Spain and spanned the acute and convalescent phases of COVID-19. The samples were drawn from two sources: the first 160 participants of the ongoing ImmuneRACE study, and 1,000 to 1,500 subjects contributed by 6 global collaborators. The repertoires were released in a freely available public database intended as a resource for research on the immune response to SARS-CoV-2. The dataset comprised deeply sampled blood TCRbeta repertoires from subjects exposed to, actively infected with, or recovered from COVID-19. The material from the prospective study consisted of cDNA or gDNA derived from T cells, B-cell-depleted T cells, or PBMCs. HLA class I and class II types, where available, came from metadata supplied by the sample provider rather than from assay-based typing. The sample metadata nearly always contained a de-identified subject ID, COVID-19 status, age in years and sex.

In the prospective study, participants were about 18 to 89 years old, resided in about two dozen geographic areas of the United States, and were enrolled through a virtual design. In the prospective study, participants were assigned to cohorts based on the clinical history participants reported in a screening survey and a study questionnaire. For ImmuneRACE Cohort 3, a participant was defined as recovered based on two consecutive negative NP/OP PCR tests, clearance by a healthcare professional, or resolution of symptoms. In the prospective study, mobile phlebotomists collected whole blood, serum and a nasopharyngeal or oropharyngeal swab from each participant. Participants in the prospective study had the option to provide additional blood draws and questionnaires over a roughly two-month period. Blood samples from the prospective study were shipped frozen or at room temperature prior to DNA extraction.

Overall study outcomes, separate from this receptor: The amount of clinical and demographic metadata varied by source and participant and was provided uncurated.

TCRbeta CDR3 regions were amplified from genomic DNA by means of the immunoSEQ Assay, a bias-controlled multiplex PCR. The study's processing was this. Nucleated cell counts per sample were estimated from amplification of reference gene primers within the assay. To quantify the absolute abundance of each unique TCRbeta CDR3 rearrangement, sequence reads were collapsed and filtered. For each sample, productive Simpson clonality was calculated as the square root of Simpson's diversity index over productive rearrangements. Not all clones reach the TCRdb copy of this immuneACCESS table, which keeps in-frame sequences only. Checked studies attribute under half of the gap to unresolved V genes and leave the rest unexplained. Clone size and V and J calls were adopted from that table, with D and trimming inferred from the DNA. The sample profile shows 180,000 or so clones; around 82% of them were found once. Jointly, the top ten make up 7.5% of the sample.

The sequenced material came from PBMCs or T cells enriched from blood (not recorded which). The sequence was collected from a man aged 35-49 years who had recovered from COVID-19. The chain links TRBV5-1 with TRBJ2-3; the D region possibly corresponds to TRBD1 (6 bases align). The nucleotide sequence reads TGCGCCAGCAAACTTACAGGGCTTTTTGCAGATACGCAGTATTTT. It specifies CASKLTGLFADTQYF.